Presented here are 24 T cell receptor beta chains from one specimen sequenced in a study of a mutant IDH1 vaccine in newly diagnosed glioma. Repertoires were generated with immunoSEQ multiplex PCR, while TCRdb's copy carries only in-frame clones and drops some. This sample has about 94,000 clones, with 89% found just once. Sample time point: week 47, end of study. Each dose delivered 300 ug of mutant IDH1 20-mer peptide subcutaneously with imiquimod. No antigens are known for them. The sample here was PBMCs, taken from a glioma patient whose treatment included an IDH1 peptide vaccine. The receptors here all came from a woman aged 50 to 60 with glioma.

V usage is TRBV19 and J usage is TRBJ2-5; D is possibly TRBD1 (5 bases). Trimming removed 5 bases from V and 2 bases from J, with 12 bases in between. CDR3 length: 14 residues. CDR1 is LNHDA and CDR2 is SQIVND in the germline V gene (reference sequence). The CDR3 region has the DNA TGTGCCAGTAGTCCACGGACACGGCAAGAGACCCAGTACTTC. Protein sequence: CASSPRTRQETQYF.

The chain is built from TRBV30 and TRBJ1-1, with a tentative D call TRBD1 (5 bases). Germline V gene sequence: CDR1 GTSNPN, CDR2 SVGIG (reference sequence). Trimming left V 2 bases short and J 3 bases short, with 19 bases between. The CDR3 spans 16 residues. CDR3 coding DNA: TGTGCCTGGAGTTCGTCGAGGAGTTCGGGGCACACTGAAGCTTTCTTT. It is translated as CAWSSSRSSGHTEAFF.

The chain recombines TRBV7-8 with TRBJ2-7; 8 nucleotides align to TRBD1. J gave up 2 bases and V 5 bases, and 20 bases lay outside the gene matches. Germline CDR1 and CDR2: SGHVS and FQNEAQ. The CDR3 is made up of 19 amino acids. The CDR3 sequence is CASSLMAGGRGLQTYEQYF. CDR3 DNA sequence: TGTGCCAGCAGCCTTATGGCAGGGGGCAGAGGACTACAAACCTACGAGCAGTACTTC.

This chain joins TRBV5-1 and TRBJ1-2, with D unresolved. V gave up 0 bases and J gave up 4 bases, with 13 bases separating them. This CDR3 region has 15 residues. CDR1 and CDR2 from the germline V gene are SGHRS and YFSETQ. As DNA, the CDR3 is TGCGCCAGCAGCTTGGAAGCCAGCGTTTCCTATGGCTACACCTTC. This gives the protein CASSLEASVSYGYTF.

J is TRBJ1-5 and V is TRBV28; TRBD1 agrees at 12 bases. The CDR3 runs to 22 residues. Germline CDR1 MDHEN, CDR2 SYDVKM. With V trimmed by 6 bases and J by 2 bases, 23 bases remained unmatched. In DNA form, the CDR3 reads TGTGCCAGCAGCCGCCTTGGCGGGTGGGGACAGGGGGCGGCGGGGCGCAATCAGCCCCAGCATTTT. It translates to CASSRLGGWGQGAAGRNQPQHF.

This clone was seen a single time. CDR3 in DNA: TGTGCCAGCAGTCGGGGAGGGCTAGAAGTAGGAAACACCATATATTTT. Its protein product is CASSRGGLEVGNTIYF. The rearrangement links TRBV7-9 to TRBJ1-3; D is unresolved. This CDR3 has 16 amino acids. Looked up from germline, CDR1 is SEHNR and CDR2 is FQNEAQ (reference sequence). Trimming shortened V by 6 bases and J by 4 bases, and 19 bases separated the two germline ends. The full variable domain, completed using reference TRBV7-9 and TRBJ1-3, is DTGVSQNPRHKITKRGQNVTFRCDPISEHNRLYWYRQTLGQGPEFLTYFQNEAQLEKSRLLSDRFSAERPKGSFSTLEIQRTEQGDSAMYLCASSRGGLEVGNTIYFGEGSWLTVV.

CDR3 loop: CASSLGTGTGGYTF. The CDR3 DNA sequence: TGCGCCAGCAGCCTCGGGACAGGGACGGGTGGCTACACCTTC. This chain joins TRBV5-1 and TRBJ1-2; TRBD1 agrees at 9 bases. With 4 bases clipped from V and 7 bases from J, the junction kept 8 bases outside the gene matches. This CDR3 is 14 amino acids long. Germline assignment: CDR1 SGHRS and CDR2 YFSETQ.

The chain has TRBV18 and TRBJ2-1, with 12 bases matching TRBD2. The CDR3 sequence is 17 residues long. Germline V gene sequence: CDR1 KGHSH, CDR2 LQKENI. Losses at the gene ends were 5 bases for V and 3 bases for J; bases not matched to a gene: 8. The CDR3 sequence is CASSGTSGSWDYNEQFF. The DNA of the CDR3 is TGTGCCAGCTCAGGGACTAGCGGGTCTTGGGACTACAATGAGCAGTTCTTC.

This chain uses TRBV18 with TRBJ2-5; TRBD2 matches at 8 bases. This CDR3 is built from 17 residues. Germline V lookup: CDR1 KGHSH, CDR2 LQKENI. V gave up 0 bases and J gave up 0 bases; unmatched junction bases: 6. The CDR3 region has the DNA TGTGCCAGCTCACCACCGAGGAGTAGCGGGGACCAAGAGACCCAGTACTTC. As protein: CASSPPRSSGDQETQYF.

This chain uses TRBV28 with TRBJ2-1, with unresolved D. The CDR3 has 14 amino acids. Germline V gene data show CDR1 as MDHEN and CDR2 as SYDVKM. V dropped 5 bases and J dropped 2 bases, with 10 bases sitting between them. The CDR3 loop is CASSKPFAYNEQFF. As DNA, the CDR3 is TGTGCCAGCAGTAAGCCATTCGCCTACAATGAGCAGTTCTTC.

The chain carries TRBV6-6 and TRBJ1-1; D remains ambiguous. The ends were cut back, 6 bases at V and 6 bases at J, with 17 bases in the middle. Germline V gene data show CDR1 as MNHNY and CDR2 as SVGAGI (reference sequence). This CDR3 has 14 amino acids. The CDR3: CASSRTPKWAEAFF. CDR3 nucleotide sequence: TGTGCCAGCAGCCGTACACCCAAGTGGGCTGAAGCTTTCTTT.

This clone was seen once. This chain's CDR3 is CASSFQESTTDTQYF. The CDR3 DNA follows: TGCGCCAGCAGCTTCCAGGAAAGCACCACAGATACGCAGTATTTT. The chain joins TRBV5-1 to TRBJ2-3; no clear D gene. V lost 2 bases, J lost 2 bases, and 12 bases lay in between. Germline V gene data show CDR1 as SGHRS and CDR2 as YFSETQ. This CDR3 comprises 15 residues.

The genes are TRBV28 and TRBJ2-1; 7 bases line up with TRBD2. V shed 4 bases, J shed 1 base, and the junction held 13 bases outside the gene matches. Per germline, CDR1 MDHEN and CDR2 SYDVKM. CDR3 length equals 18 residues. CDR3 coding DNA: TGTGCCAGCAGTTCTCCTCTAGGGCGGGAGACTTCCTACAATGAGCAGTTCTTC. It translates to CASSSPLGRETSYNEQFF.

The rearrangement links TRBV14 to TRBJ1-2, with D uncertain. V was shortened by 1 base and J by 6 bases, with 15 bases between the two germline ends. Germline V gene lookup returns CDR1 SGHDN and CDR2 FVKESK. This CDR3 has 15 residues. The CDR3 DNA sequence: TGTGCCAGCAGCCAAGGGGGTACGCGGTTTGATGGCTACACCTTC. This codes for CASSQGGTRFDGYTF. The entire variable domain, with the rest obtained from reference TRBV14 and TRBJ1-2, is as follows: EAGVTQFPSHSVIEKGQTVTLRCDPISGHDNLYWYRRVMGKEIKFLLHFVKESKQDESGMPNNRFLAERTGGTYSTLKVQPAELEDSGVYFCASSQGGTRFDGYTFGSGTRLTVV.

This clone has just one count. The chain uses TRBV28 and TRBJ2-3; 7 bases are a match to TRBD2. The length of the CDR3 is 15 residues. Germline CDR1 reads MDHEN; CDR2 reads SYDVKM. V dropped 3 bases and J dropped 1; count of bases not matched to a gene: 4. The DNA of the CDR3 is TGTGCCAGCAGTTTGGCGGGGGTTCGCACAGATACGCAGTATTTT. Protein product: CASSLAGVRTDTQYF. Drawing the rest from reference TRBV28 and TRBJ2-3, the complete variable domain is DVKVTQSSRYLVKRTGEKVFLECVQDMDHENMFWYRQDPGLGLRLIYFSYDVKMKEKGDIPEGYSVSREKKERFSLILESASTNQTSMYLCASSLAGVRTDTQYFGPGTRLTVL.

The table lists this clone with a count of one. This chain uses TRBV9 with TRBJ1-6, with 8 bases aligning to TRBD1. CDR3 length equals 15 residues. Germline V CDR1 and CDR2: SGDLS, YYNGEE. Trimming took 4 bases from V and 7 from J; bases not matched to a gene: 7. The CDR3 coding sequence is TGTGCCAGCAGCTTTGGACAGGGAAGGAATTCACCCCTCCACTTT. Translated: CASSFGQGRNSPLHF.

In DNA, the CDR3 is TGCGCCAGCAGCCAATCTGCCCTGAGGGGAAACACCATATATTTT. Amino acids: CASSQSALRGNTIYF. The chain employs TRBV4-1 and TRBJ1-3; D unresolved. The germline gives CDR1 MGHRA, CDR2 YSYEKL. Deletions cut 2 bases from V and 4 bases from J, with 12 bases between. The CDR3 extends over 15 amino acids.

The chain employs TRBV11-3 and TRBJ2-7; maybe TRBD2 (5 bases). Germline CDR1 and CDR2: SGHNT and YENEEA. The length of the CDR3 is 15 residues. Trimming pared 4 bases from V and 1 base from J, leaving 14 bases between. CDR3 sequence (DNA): TGTGCCAGCAGCTCCAGTGTCGGCGGGTCCTACGAGCAGTACTTC. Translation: CASSSSVGGSYEQYF.

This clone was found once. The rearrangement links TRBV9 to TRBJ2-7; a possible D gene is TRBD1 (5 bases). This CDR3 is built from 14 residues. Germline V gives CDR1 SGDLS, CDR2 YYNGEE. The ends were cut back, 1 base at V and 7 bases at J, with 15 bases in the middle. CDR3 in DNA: TGTGCCAGCAGCGTAACGCAGGGAAGTAAGGAGCAGTACTTC. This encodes CASSVTQGSKEQYF.

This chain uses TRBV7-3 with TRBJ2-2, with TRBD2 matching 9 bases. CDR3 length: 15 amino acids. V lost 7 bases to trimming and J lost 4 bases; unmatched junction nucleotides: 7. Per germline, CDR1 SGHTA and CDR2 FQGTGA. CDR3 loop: CASIGGRAFTGELFF. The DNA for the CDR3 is TGTGCCAGCATTGGCGGGAGGGCCTTCACCGGGGAGCTGTTTTTT.

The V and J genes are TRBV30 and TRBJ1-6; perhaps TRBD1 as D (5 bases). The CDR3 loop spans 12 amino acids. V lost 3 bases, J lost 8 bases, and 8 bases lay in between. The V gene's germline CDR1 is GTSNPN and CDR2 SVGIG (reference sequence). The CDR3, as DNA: TGTGCCTGGAGCCCAGGGTATTCACCCCTCCACTTT. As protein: CAWSPGYSPLHF.

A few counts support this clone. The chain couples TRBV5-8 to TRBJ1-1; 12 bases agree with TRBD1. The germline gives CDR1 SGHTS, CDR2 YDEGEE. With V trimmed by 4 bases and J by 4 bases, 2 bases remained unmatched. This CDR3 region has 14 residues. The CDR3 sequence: CASSRDRGLTEAFF. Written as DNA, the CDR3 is TGTGCCAGCAGCCGGGACAGGGGGCTCACTGAAGCTTTCTTT. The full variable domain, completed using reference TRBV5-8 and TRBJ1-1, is EAGVTQSPTHLIKTRGQQATLRCSPISGHTSVYWYQQALGLGLQFLLWYDEGEERNRGNFPPRFSGRQFPNYSSELNVNALELEDSALYLCASSRDRGLTEAFFGQGTRLTVV.

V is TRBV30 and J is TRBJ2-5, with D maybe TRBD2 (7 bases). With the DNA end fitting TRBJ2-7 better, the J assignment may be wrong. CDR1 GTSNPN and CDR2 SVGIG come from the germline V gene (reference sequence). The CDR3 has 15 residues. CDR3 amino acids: CAWRGGRGGAYEQYF. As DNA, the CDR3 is TGTGCCTGGAGGGGGGGGCGCGGAGGTGCCTACGAGCAGTACTTC.

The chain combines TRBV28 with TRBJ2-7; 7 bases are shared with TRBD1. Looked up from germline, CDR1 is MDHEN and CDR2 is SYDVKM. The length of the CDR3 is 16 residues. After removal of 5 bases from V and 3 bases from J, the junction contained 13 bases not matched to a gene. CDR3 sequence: CASSPPAAGGSYEQYF. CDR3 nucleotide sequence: TGTGCCAGCAGTCCCCCCGCGGCAGGGGGAAGCTACGAGCAGTACTTC. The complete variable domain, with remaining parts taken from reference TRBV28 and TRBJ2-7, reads DVKVTQSSRYLVKRTGEKVFLECVQDMDHENMFWYRQDPGLGLRLIYFSYDVKMKEKGDIPEGYSVSREKKERFSLILESASTNQTSMYLCASSPPAAGGSYEQYFGPGTRLTVT.